The 23 T cell receptor beta chains below come from one sample, sequenced in a study of T-cell memory formation after mild COVID-19 (dated by TCRdb to the early 2020s). The library was obtained by 5' RACE. These reads were obtained on an Illumina NovaSeq 6000. TCRdb redid the processing of the public reads, applying fastp at Q25 and MiXCR, and retained in-frame beta chains. CDR3 protein duplicates are merged, each entry listing the most common genes and DNA. The sample includes 300,000 to 400,000 distinct CDR3 sequences, with less than 20% observed a single time. The leading ten clones occupy around 20% of the sample. The specimen sequenced was PBMCs or a T cell subset sorted from them (not recorded which). These TCRs come from a man younger than 30 who had mild COVID-19 (a few samples of this study predate the infection). The sample titles of this study are shuffled in the database, so cell type and time point are left out; the donor was told from shared clones.

V is TRBV9 and J is TRBJ1-2; 9 positions match TRBD1. Germline V gene lookup returns CDR1 SGDLS and CDR2 YYNGEE. The length of the CDR3 is 14 residues. With V trimmed by 3 bases and J by 7 bases, 7 bases remained unmatched. CDR3 amino acids: CASSALQGASGYTF. CDR3 bases: TGTGCCAGCAGCGCCTTACAGGGGGCAAGTGGCTACACCTTC.

This clonotype was seen a few times. The J gene is TRBJ2-1, the V gene TRBV19; 7 nucleotides line up with TRBD2. V trimming: 8 bases; J trimming: 6 bases; junction bases outside the gene matches: 16. Germline V CDR1 and CDR2: LNHDA, SQIVND (reference sequence). The CDR3 sequence is 16 residues long. CDR3 bases: TGTGCCAGTGCGCCCCGAAAGACGGGAGGAATCAATGAGCAGTTCTTC. This translates into CASAPRKTGGINEQFF.

V gene TRBV5-4 combines with J gene TRBJ2-3, with a possible D match to TRBD2 (5 bases). V gave up 1 base and J gave up 6 bases, with 12 bases separating them. Germline lookup yields CDR1 SGHNT and CDR2 YYREEE (reference sequence). The length of the CDR3 is 14 residues. CDR3 loop: CASSLQEVRDTQYF. DNA for the CDR3: TGTGCCAGCAGCTTGCAGGAGGTCCGGGATACGCAGTATTTT.

The table lists this clonotype with many counts. The CDR3 sequence: CSARPRAGRGPNQPQHF. The CDR3 coding sequence is TGCAGTGCTAGGCCCCGGGCGGGCCGAGGCCCCAATCAGCCCCAGCATTTT. The chain recombines TRBV20-1 with TRBJ1-5; unclear D gene. The CDR3 is 17 amino acids. Germline V CDR1 and CDR2: DFQATT, SNEGSKA (reference sequence). V was clipped by 3 bases and J by 3 bases, with 21 bases between them.

This chain links TRBV5-4 with TRBJ2-7, with D unresolved. V shed 4 bases and J shed 3 bases, with 8 bases lying between them. The germline gives CDR1 SGHNT, CDR2 YYREEE (reference sequence). The CDR3 length is 12 residues. CDR3 amino acids: CASSHYLYEQYF. CDR3 nucleotides: TGTGCCAGCAGCCACTACCTCTACGAGCAGTACTTC.

The table lists this clonotype with a few counts. V is TRBV20-1 and J is TRBJ2-3; D is unclear. The CDR3 extends over 11 amino acids. Germline V gene lookup returns CDR1 DFQATT and CDR2 SNEGSKA (reference sequence). With 0 bases removed from V and 6 bases from J, the gap between germline ends came to 4 bases. This chain's CDR3 is CSAREWDTQYF. In DNA form, the CDR3 reads TGCAGTGCTAGAGAGTGGGATACGCAGTATTTT.

The rearrangement joins TRBV5-6 to TRBJ2-1, with a tentative D call TRBD2 (7 bases). The CDR3 is 14 amino acids. Germline-derived CDR1 and CDR2 are SGHDT and YYEEEE. V shed 2 bases and J shed 7 bases, with 13 bases lying between them. The CDR3 region is CASSFGGAQNEQFF. The CDR3 DNA is TGTGCCAGCAGCTTTGGGGGGGCCCAAAATGAGCAGTTCTTC.

The V gene is TRBV5-1, the J gene TRBJ1-6, with D possibly matching TRBD1 (5 bases). The CDR3 is made up of 14 amino acids. Trimming stripped 5 bases from V and 7 bases from J, with 13 bases between. Germline V CDR1 and CDR2: SGHRS, YFSETQ. The CDR3 coding sequence is TGCGCCAGCAGAGTGCAGGGCAACAATTCACCCCTCCACTTT. It codes for CASRVQGNNSPLHF.

On this clonotype itself: A read error may account for a junction end that differs from germline. V usage is TRBV10-3 and J usage is TRBJ2-5, with D perhaps matching TRBD2 (6 bases). The V gene's germline CDR1 is ENHRY and CDR2 SYGVKD. The CDR3 runs to 14 residues. In nucleotides, the CDR3 is TGTGACATCAGTGCTCCGGGACTGGAAGAGACCCAGTACTTC. Amino acids: CDISAPGLEETQYF.

This sequence joins TRBV7-9 and TRBJ2-1, with D possibly called TRBD1 or TRBD2 (6 bases each). The germline CDR1 and CDR2 sequences are SEHNR and FQNEAQ (reference sequence). Between the trimmed V and J ends, which lost 0 bases and 0 bases, there was a span of 9 bases. The CDR3 contains 16 residues. CDR3: CASSLAWGASYNEQFF. In nucleotides, the CDR3 is TGTGCCAGCAGCTTAGCGTGGGGGGCCTCCTACAATGAGCAGTTCTTC.

Only a few counts were recorded for this clonotype. V is TRBV5-1 and J is TRBJ2-5, with 8 bases matching TRBD2. The CDR3 length is 15 residues. Germline V gene sequence: CDR1 SGHRS, CDR2 YFSETQ. The V gene end was trimmed by 7 bases and the J gene end by 5 bases; junction bases not matched to a gene: 13. CDR3 sequence (DNA): TGCGCCAGCGGGATGGGACTAGTGGAAAAGGAGACCCAGTACTTC. Encoded protein: CASGMGLVEKETQYF.

This clonotype was counted only a few times. CDR3 sequence reads: CASSQDRVRQPQHF. CDR3 nucleotide sequence: TGTGCCAGCAGCCAAGACCGGGTACGGCAGCCCCAGCATTTT. The gene calls are TRBV3-1 and TRBJ1-5; the D is unclear. With 0 bases removed from V and 7 bases from J, the gap between germline ends came to 10 bases. Germline V gives CDR1 LGHDT, CDR2 YNNKEL (reference sequence). The CDR3 has 14 residues.

This clonotype was observed many times. The rearrangement joins TRBV5-1 to TRBJ1-1, with 7 bases lining up with TRBD1. This CDR3 comprises 14 residues. Germline V gene sequence: CDR1 SGHRS, CDR2 YFSETQ. Germline trimming cut 7 bases from V and 8 bases from J; bases unmatched to any gene: 14. CDR3 DNA: TGCGCCAGCGGATCCTCCCAGGGACAGCTCGAAGCTTTCTTT. This translates into CASGSSQGQLEAFF.

This clonotype was counted between two and nine times. J is TRBJ1-1 and V is TRBV6-5, with TRBD1 as a possible D gene (6 bases). V lost 2 bases and J 2 bases, leaving 12 bases between the germline ends. The germline CDR1 and CDR2 sequences are MNHEY and SVGAGI. The CDR3 is 15 residues long. CDR3 loop: CASSYLTGYNTEAFF. The CDR3 coding sequence is TGTGCCAGCAGTTACCTTACAGGGTACAACACTGAAGCTTTCTTT.

The table lists this clonotype with a few counts. The chain couples TRBV6-5 to TRBJ2-5; possibly TRBD1 for D (6 bases). Germline values: CDR1 MNHEY, CDR2 SVGAGI. V lost 5 bases and J lost 2, with 15 bases in between. The CDR3 spans 15 residues. The CDR3 reads CASSPGQTGQETQYF. The CDR3 coding sequence is TGTGCCAGCAGTCCTGGACAAACAGGGCAAGAGACCCAGTACTTC.

This clonotype was detected a few times. The rearrangement joins TRBV9 to TRBJ2-1; D is unclear. The CDR3 is made up of 15 amino acids. The V end lost 1 base, the J end lost 3 bases, and 11 bases lay between the germline ends. Germline V lookup: CDR1 SGDLS, CDR2 YYNGEE. The CDR3 DNA reads TGTGCCAGCAGCGTACAACCAGCGAGCTACAATGAGCAGTTCTTC. Amino acid sequence: CASSVQPASYNEQFF.

The chain is built from TRBV24-1 and TRBJ2-2; D is undetermined. V lost 1 base and J 6 bases, leaving 2 bases between the germline ends. This CDR3 spans 12 amino acids. Germline lookup yields CDR1 KGHDR and CDR2 SFDVKD. In DNA form, the CDR3 reads TGTGCCACCAGTGATTTCCCCGGGGAGCTGTTTTTT. It yields the protein CATSDFPGELFF.

This clonotype came up a few times. V and J are TRBV11-3 and TRBJ2-3; D is uncertain. V was trimmed by 5 bases and J by 1 base, leaving 16 bases between them. The CDR3 is 16 amino acids. Germline V CDR1 and CDR2: SGHNT, YENEEA. Written as DNA, the CDR3 is TGTGCCAGCAGCCACCCACCAGGAAGCCGCACAGATACGCAGTATTTT. Protein: CASSHPPGSRTDTQYF.

This clonotype was observed a few times. The gene calls are TRBV6-2 or TRBV6-3 and TRBJ2-5; no firm D call. This CDR3 comprises 13 residues. V was pared by 8 bases and J by 5 bases, with 15 bases between. Germline V gene data show CDR1 as MNHEY and CDR2 as SVGEGT. The CDR3 loop is CASSRAPDETQYF. The CDR3 nucleotides are TGTGCCAGCTCCCGGGCGCCTGATGAGACCCAGTACTTC.

The CDR3 region has the DNA TGTGCCAGCAGTCCTACCCCGGCCGGGGAGCTGTTTTTT. Protein sequence: CASSPTPAGELFF. The chain joins TRBV2 to TRBJ2-2; D unclear. Germline values: CDR1 SNHLY, CDR2 FYNNEI. The V and J ends lost 5 bases and 6 bases respectively, with 10 bases between them. CDR3 length: 13 residues.

This clonotype was seen at least ten times. The rearrangement joins TRBV4-1 to TRBJ1-2; no firm D call. The CDR3 contains 14 residues. Trimming stripped 1 base from V and 2 bases from J, with 8 bases between. Germline loops: CDR1 MGHRA, CDR2 YSYEKL. CDR3 DNA sequence: TGCGCCAGCAGCCAAGTAGGCGTGAACTATGGCTACACCTTC. Its protein is CASSQVGVNYGYTF.

This clonotype has more than one count but fewer than ten. The rearrangement joins TRBV7-2 to TRBJ1-1; D is unresolved. The length of the CDR3 is 13 residues. Germline CDR1 and CDR2: SGHTA and FQGNSA. V lost 5 bases and J 1 base, leaving 8 bases between the germline ends. The CDR3 DNA follows: TGTGCCAGCAGCCGGATGGGGAACACTGAAGCTTTCTTT. This translates into CASSRMGNTEAFF.

This clonotype has more than one count but fewer than ten. The CDR3 here is CASNEQGANPEAFF. The CDR3 coding sequence is TGTGCCAGCAACGAACAGGGGGCAAACCCCGAAGCTTTCTTT. The gene calls are TRBV2 and TRBJ1-1, with 9 nucleotides matching TRBD1. This CDR3 is 14 amino acids long. The V gene's germline CDR1 is SNHLY and CDR2 FYNNEI. Trimming took 7 bases from V and 8 from J; bases not matched to a gene: 11.